This T cell receptor (beta chain) is from a study of shared clonotypes between healthy human individuals. Method: immunoSEQ multiplex PCR; TCRdb's copy keeps in-frame clones and lacks some. The sample includes about 2.4 million clones, roughly 93% seen only once; the top ten take approximately 0.36%. Sequenced: naive CD4+ T cells from PBMCs. Indicated subset: CD45RA+ positively selected. This TCR derives from a man aged 18 to 29 in good health. Some clones in this sample may be carry-over from other donors' samples.

The CDR3 region is CASSASQFYGYTF. DNA for the CDR3: TGTGCCAGCAGTGCGTCCCAATTCTATGGCTACACCTTC. The chain employs TRBV6-6 and TRBJ1-2; D unresolved. The CDR3 sequence is 13 residues long. The germline V gene encodes CDR1 MNHNY and CDR2 SVGAGI (reference sequence). Trimming pared 5 bases from V and 4 bases from J, leaving 11 bases between.